This T cell receptor (beta chain) was documented in a study of cytomegalovirus exposure and HLA in healthy donors. Study-level findings and limits: Many donors carried some public TCRs, although rarity characterized most TCR sequences. For cytomegalovirus status, the classifier reportedly gave diagnoses with high specificity and sensitivity.

Comment on this clone: The antigen is unknown.

Repertoires were generated with immunoSEQ multiplex PCR, while TCRdb's copy carries only in-frame clones and drops some. The sample includes about 300,000 clones, over 75% of them seen just once. Losses at the gene ends were 3 bases for V and 8 bases for J; bases not matched to a gene: 6. Per germline, CDR1 MNHEY and CDR2 SMNVEV (reference sequence). The CDR3 consists of 14 residues. This chain connects TRBV27 to TRBJ1-2; TRBD1 agrees at 10 bases. This receptor was taken from a woman under 30 in good health and CMV-seronegative. Sequencing input: PBMCs. CDR3 sequence reads: CASSFLGQGEGYTF. The CDR3 DNA reads as TGTGCCAGCAGTTTCTTAGGACAGGGGGAAGGCTACACCTTC.